This passage covers 20 T cell receptor beta chains from one sample sequenced in a study of shared clonotypes between healthy human individuals. Profiling relied on immunoSEQ multiplex PCR, and the TCRdb table lists in-frame clones only, not all of them. The sample has 2 million to 2.5 million clones, approximately 93% seen once. The sequenced material came from naive CD4+ T cells from PBMCs. Subset in this sample: CD45RA+ positively selected. These receptors were taken from a man younger than 30 in good health. Some clones in this sample may be carry-over from other donors' samples.

V and J are TRBV4-2 and TRBJ2-7; TRBD1 might be the D (6 bases). There are 14 residues in the CDR3. V shed 4 bases and J shed 5 bases, with 15 bases lying between them. Germline V gene sequence: CDR1 LGHNA, CDR2 YNFKEQ. The CDR3 DNA reads as TGTGCCAGCAGCCCCAATGGACAGTCCGACGAGCAGTACTTC. Translation gives CASSPNGQSDEQYF.

This chain connects TRBV2 to TRBJ2-2, with TRBD1 as a possible D gene (6 bases). Trimming removed 4 bases from V and 2 bases from J, with 11 bases in between. This CDR3 comprises 15 residues. Germline loops: CDR1 SNHLY, CDR2 FYNNEI. CDR3 sequence: CASSVGTSNTGELFF. The CDR3 DNA reads as TGTGCCAGCAGTGTGGGGACAAGTAACACCGGGGAGCTGTTTTTT.

This rearrangement joins TRBV9 to TRBJ1-1; no firm D call. Trimming removed 0 bases from V and 1 base from J, with 7 bases in between. The CDR3 is 14 amino acids. Germline assignment: CDR1 SGDLS and CDR2 YYNGEE. Here the CDR3 DNA reads TGTGCCAGCAGCGTAGCTTTGGCGAACACTGAAGCTTTCTTT. It encodes CASSVALANTEAFF. The whole variable domain, filled in from reference TRBV9 and TRBJ1-1, reads DSGVTQTPKHLITATGQRVTLRCSPRSGDLSVYWYQQSLDQGLQFLIQYYNGEERAKGNILERFSAQQFPDLHSELNLSSLELGDSALYFCASSVALANTEAFFGQGTRLTVV.

The chain employs TRBV14 and TRBJ2-3; 8 positions match TRBD1. J gave up 3 bases and V 3 bases, and 5 bases lay outside the gene matches. Germline V gives CDR1 SGHDN, CDR2 FVKESK. This CDR3 contains 15 residues. DNA of the CDR3: TGTGCCAGCAGCCACCGACAGGGGTCAACAGATACGCAGTATTTT. It yields the protein CASSHRQGSTDTQYF.

This rearrangement joins TRBV6-5 to TRBJ2-1; 8 bases match TRBD2. The CDR3 length is 16 residues. Germline V gives CDR1 MNHEY, CDR2 SVGAGI. Germline trimming cut 4 bases from V and 10 bases from J; bases unmatched to any gene: 15. Written as DNA, the CDR3 is TGTGCCAGCAGTTTCCTGTCGGGAGGGCCCCCTGGGGAGCAGTTCTTC. This encodes CASSFLSGGPPGEQFF.

This chain joins TRBV21-1 and TRBJ2-5; TRBD1 is the table's D call and was not checked against the DNA. TRBV21-1 is classified as a pseudogene. The CDR3 totals 14 residues. The CDR3 reads CASSTTGGPETQYF. CDR3 sequence (DNA): TGTGCCAGCAGCACGACAGGGGGGCCAGAGACCCAGTACTTC.

This clone occurred once. This chain joins TRBV2 and TRBJ2-7, with D unresolved. Trimming took 0 bases from V and 7 from J, leaving 16 bases between them. This CDR3 has 15 amino acids. From germline, CDR1 is SNHLY and CDR2 FYNNEI. The CDR3 DNA reads TGTGCCAGCAGTGAAGCGCTCCAGCCTGTGAGGGAGCAGTACTTC. It specifies CASSEALQPVREQYF.

The chain links TRBV18 to TRBJ1-4; D uncertain. Trimming removed 6 bases from V and 8 bases from J, with 16 bases in between. The CDR3 is 14 residues long. The germline V gene has CDR1 KGHSH and CDR2 LQKENI. This chain's CDR3 is CASSQGGMGEKLFF. DNA for the CDR3: TGTGCCAGCTCCCAAGGAGGGATGGGAGAAAAACTGTTTTTT. Variable domain in full (rest from reference TRBV18 and TRBJ1-4): NAGVMQNPRHLVRRRGQEARLRCSPMKGHSHVYWYRQLPEEGLKFMVYLQKENIIDESGMPKERFSAEFPKEGPSILRIQQVVRGDSAAYFCASSQGGMGEKLFFGSGTQLSVL.

The chain links TRBV6-1 to TRBJ2-7, with D tentatively TRBD1 (6 bases). Germline V lookup: CDR1 MNHNS, CDR2 SASEGT. The CDR3 length is 14 residues. V was clipped by 6 bases and J by 7 bases, with 19 bases between them. This CDR3 reads CASRVEQGIGEQYF. In DNA, the CDR3 is TGTGCCAGCAGGGTAGAACAGGGTATTGGGGAGCAGTACTTC.

V and J are TRBV5-1 and TRBJ2-3; either TRBD1 or TRBD2 may fit D (5 bases each). The V end was cut by 3 bases, the J end by 5 bases, with 13 bases between. The CDR3 has 14 residues. Germline V lookup: CDR1 SGHRS, CDR2 YFSETQ. The CDR3 loop reads CASSSRDAGDTQYF. The CDR3 DNA reads as TGCGCCAGCAGCTCCCGGGACGCGGGAGATACGCAGTATTTT.

This clone showed up just once. The rearrangement joins TRBV15 to TRBJ2-1; TRBD2 matches 12 bases. There are 17 residues in the CDR3. V lost 9 bases and J lost 8; bases outside the gene matches: 17. The germline CDR1 and CDR2 sequences are LNHNV and YYDKDF (reference sequence). CDR3: CATSLRASGRAGDEQFF. The CDR3 DNA follows: TGTGCCACTAGCCTGCGCGCTAGCGGGAGGGCGGGGGATGAGCAGTTCTTC.

The rearrangement joins TRBV5-1 to TRBJ2-1; D unresolved. This CDR3 is 14 amino acids long. The germline CDR1 and CDR2 sequences are SGHRS and YFSETQ. Trimming left V 0 bases short and J 4 bases short, with 8 bases between. CDR3 sequence: CASSLDMEYNEQFF. CDR3 sequence (DNA): TGCGCCAGCAGCTTGGATATGGAATACAATGAGCAGTTCTTC.

The chain uses TRBV4-1 and TRBJ1-1; TRBD1 is a possible D gene (5 bases). Germline V gene data show CDR1 as MGHRA and CDR2 as YSYEKL. CDR3 size: 14 residues. V dropped 0 bases and J dropped 8 bases, with 13 bases sitting between them. CDR3 DNA: TGCGCCAGCAGCCAAGAGGGGCCCCGGACAGAAGCTTTCTTT. It codes for CASSQEGPRTEAFF.

The rearrangement uses TRBV4-2 and TRBJ1-2; D may be TRBD1 (6 bases). CDR1 is LGHNA and CDR2 is YNFKEQ in the germline V gene. This CDR3 region has 16 residues. V was cut by 0 bases and J by 2 bases, with 13 bases left in between. The CDR3 region is CASSQDLTGRNYGYTF. The CDR3 nucleotides read TGTGCCAGCAGCCAAGATTTAACAGGGAGAAACTATGGCTACACCTTC.

This chain links TRBV4-2 with TRBJ2-5, with 10 bases identical to TRBD2. The J call may be wrong; the DNA end is better matched by TRBJ2-7. Germline V lookup: CDR1 LGHNA, CDR2 YNFKEQ. CDR3 length: 18 amino acids. CDR3 amino acids: CASSRGLAVYPTSYEQYF. CDR3 bases: TGTGCCAGCAGCCGCGGACTAGCGGTTTACCCCACCTCCTACGAGCAGTACTTC.

The chain carries TRBV5-1 and TRBJ1-5; 7 bases are a match to TRBD1. There are 13 residues in the CDR3. V was pared by 4 bases and J by 7 bases, with 5 bases of the junction left unmatched. Germline CDR1 SGHRS, CDR2 YFSETQ. The CDR3, as DNA: TGCGCCAGCAGCGCCGGGACAGCGCAGCCCCAGCATTTT. It translates to CASSAGTAQPQHF.

Only one count was recorded for this clone. The V gene is TRBV7-9, the J gene TRBJ2-7; D perhaps matches TRBD2 (6 bases). The CDR3 loop spans 16 amino acids. CDR1 SEHNR and CDR2 FQNEAQ come from the germline V gene (reference sequence). V was pared by 5 bases and J by 0 bases, with 17 bases between. The CDR3 here is CASSTTGTGSSYEQYF. CDR3 DNA: TGTGCCAGCAGCACCACCGGGACCGGGAGCTCCTACGAGCAGTACTTC. Based on the CDR3 plus reference TRBV7-9 and TRBJ2-7, the full variable domain is DTGVSQNPRHKITKRGQNVTFRCDPISEHNRLYWYRQTLGQGPEFLTYFQNEAQLEKSRLLSDRFSAERPKGSFSTLEIQRTEQGDSAMYLCASSTTGTGSSYEQYFGPGTRLTVT.

The gene calls are TRBV2 and TRBJ1-1; 7 bases fit TRBD1. Germline V gene lookup returns CDR1 SNHLY and CDR2 FYNNEI. The CDR3 contains 13 residues. Trimming took 7 bases from V and 3 from J; bases not matched to a gene: 5. This CDR3 reads CASTPGGHTEAFF. In DNA form, the CDR3 reads TGTGCCAGCACTCCAGGGGGGCACACTGAAGCTTTCTTT.

The genes are TRBV4-2 and TRBJ2-7; either TRBD1 or TRBD2 may supply D (5 bases each). The V end was cut by 0 bases, the J end by 0 bases, with 6 bases between. The CDR3 extends over 14 amino acids. Germline assignment: CDR1 LGHNA and CDR2 YNFKEQ. For the CDR3, the DNA is TGTGCCAGCAGCCAAGATGGGGGCTCCTACGAGCAGTACTTC. Protein sequence: CASSQDGGSYEQYF.

The V gene is TRBV11-2, the J gene TRBJ1-1, with D possibly matching TRBD1 (5 bases). Germline loops: CDR1 SGHAT, CDR2 FQNNGV. The ends were cut back, 5 bases at V and 1 base at J, with 26 bases in the middle. CDR3 length: 19 amino acids. In DNA form, the CDR3 reads TGTGCCAGCAGCCTAAGAGCTTCCACGGGGGGGACGGGGAACACTGAAGCTTTCTTT. This sequence encodes CASSLRASTGGTGNTEAFF.